Here is one T cell receptor beta chain with its context. Which antigen it targets is not known. No base quality information exists; no much larger clone differs at one position. The CDR3, from cysteine to phenylalanine, totals 14 residues. The sequence is cut down to CDR3 DNA, 42 bases in frame from base 1. For CDR1 and CDR2, the germline V gene (reference sequence) lists LNHDA and SQIVND. Cut back by 5 bases and 11 bases, the V and J ends lie 21 bases apart. What the time point label conveys for this sample: baseline before first vaccination. Vaccinee samples came from UK trials COV001 and COV002, including a single-blind randomized controlled phase 2/3 trial of AZD1222 (ChAdOx1 nCoV-19) in healthy adults. For TCRbeta chain sequencing, PBMC samples from trial participants were taken at day 0 and at day 28 after the second dose. The sample is drawn from a study of T cell responses to AZD1222 COVID-19 vaccine (dated by TCRdb to about 2021). Looking at the study overall: AZD1222 recipients whose second dose came at about 4 weeks and those whose second dose came at about 12 weeks were combined into one group, since spike-specific TCR depth and breadth did not differ between the two schedules. TCR sequencing covered 233 trial participants: about 210 given two doses of AZD1222 and 26 given two doses of MenACWY control vaccine. Enrollment into the trials was organized by age into subgroups of 18-55, 56-69 and 70-plus years, and those subgroups contained roughly 140, 27 and 60 TCR-sequenced participants, respectively. The research as a whole found: Conclusions about previously exposed vaccinees are limited, since just six AZD1222 recipients were seropositive for SARS-CoV-2 at baseline. Vaccine-associated CD4 TCRs spanned the whole spike protein, with dominant responses in regions 160-218 and 743-854. After two AZD1222 doses, spike-specific TCR breadth and depth were significantly higher than at day 0 and than in MenACWY recipients. In the small 56-69-year group, the increase in depth fell short of significance, most likely because of low power. Because no day 14 peak-response samples were available, repertoires were characterized only after the peak T cell response. Reportedly, almost half of the unique spike-specific TCRs recognized epitopes lying outside the regions that are mutated in the B.1.351 and B.1.1.7 variants. Participants were mostly white British and included more females than males, and it was suggested by the authors that clonal diversity may have been underestimated.

The CDR3 regions of human TCRbeta chains were subjected to immunosequencing. Per the source publication's procedure: TCRs in the repertoires were matched against a reference library of SARS-CoV-2-specific TCRs that had been generated with the MIRA antigen-specificity platform. Breadth meant the fraction of unique TCRs that were SARS-CoV-2-associated, whereas depth meant the fraction of total T cells that were SARS-CoV-2-associated. Using the MIRA data, every spike-specific TCR was mapped to the spike region that the TCR reacted to and assigned to either a CD4 or a CD8 class. Log10-transformed breadth and depth values were compared by one-way ANOVA with Sidak's multiple comparisons tests. TCRdb mirrors the immuneACCESS table, restricted to in-frame sequences. Some clones are absent from its copies; in checked studies, under half trace to an unresolved V gene, and the reason for the others is unknown. That table supplies the V and J calls and clone size; D and trimming were determined from the DNA. In this sample the table shows about 120,000 clones, 87% of which occur a single time. The ten largest clones capture roughly a tenth of the sample.

Sequences were derived from peripheral blood, sampled on day 0 of AZD1222 vaccination. Recombination linked TRBV19 to TRBJ1-1; no D gene is confidently identified. The receptor's source is an adult in good health. The CDR3 corresponds to CASSPSARPTSAFF. The nucleotide sequence reads TGTGCCAGTAGTCCCTCGGCCAGGCCCACCTCGGCTTTCTTT.